Sequencing of this T cell receptor beta chain was carried out in a study of CD8 T cells in ankylosing spondylitis. General study points: Among TCR beta sequences, a motif of fewer than 10 highly homologous variants appeared characteristic of ankylosing spondylitis blood. It was reported that disease-linked clones were significantly enriched in matched ankylosing spondylitis synovial fluid.

The sample holds many counts of this clonotype. The target antigen is unknown. Each TCR beta library was made by quantitative 5'-RACE that incorporated molecular barcodes. TCRdb itself ran the 5' RACE reads through MiXCR, one entry per CDR3 protein. The table shows more than 400,000 distinct CDR3 sequences, with about 5.7% occurring only once. Germline V gene sequence: CDR1 MGHRA, CDR2 YSYEKL. The CDR3 runs 18 residues. V was clipped by 4 bases and J by 4 bases; unmatched bases: 9. This clonotype originated in a male donor with ankylosing spondylitis. The specimen sequenced was blood, either unsorted or a sorted T cell fraction (not recorded which). The chain employs TRBV4-1 and TRBJ2-1; 14 bases are shared with TRBD2. This CDR3 is CASSPVGLAGGIYNEQFF. CDR3 DNA sequence: TGCGCCAGCAGCCCAGTCGGACTAGCGGGAGGTATTTACAATGAGCAGTTCTTC.